These 7 T cell receptor beta chains originate from one sample sequenced in a study of shared clonotypes between healthy human individuals. Generated by immunoSEQ multiplex PCR, the TCRdb table keeps only in-frame clones and is missing some. Among 2 million or so clones listed, 90% to 95% were seen once. The sequencing sample was made of naive CD4+ T cells sorted from blood. Subset noted: CD45RA+ positively selected. These receptors came from a man aged 18 to 29 in good health.

This rearrangement joins TRBV19 to TRBJ2-1; 7 bases agree with TRBD1. The CDR3 contains 14 residues. V was pared by 5 bases and J by 12 bases, with 13 bases of the junction left unmatched. Germline V gene sequence: CDR1 LNHDA, CDR2 SQIVND (reference sequence). CDR3 nucleotides: TGTGCCAGTAGTCCCCAAATTACTCCAGGGGGGCAGTTCTTC. Translation: CASSPQITPGGQFF.

CDR3 sequence: CASSQDLTVAYEQYF. The DNA for the CDR3 is TGCGCCAGCAGCCAAGACTTGACGGTTGCCTACGAGCAGTACTTC. The V call is TRBV4-3, the J call TRBJ2-7; D is unclear. This CDR3 has 15 residues. Trimming took off 0 bases at V and 2 bases at J, with 11 bases between the two ends. Germline CDR1 is LGHNA and CDR2 is YSLEER.

The CDR3 DNA follows: TGTGCCAGCAGCTTAGACGCAGGCCGCTCCTACGAGCAGTACTTC. Protein: CASSLDAGRSYEQYF. V is TRBV13 and J is TRBJ2-7, with D unresolved. The CDR3 spans 15 residues. Germline V lookup: CDR1 PRHDT, CDR2 FYEKMQ (reference sequence). V lost 1 base to trimming and J lost 0 bases, with 10 bases between them.

The J gene is TRBJ1-2, the V gene TRBV2, with TRBD1 identical over 7 bases. The CDR3 runs to 14 residues. From germline, CDR1 is SNHLY and CDR2 FYNNEI. Trimming removed 7 bases from V and 7 bases from J; junction bases left unmatched: 12. CDR3 in amino acids: CASKPRVGGAGYTF. The DNA for the CDR3 is TGTGCCAGCAAACCCCGGGTAGGGGGCGCTGGCTACACCTTC.

This chain joins TRBV5-1 and TRBJ2-5, with 10 bases matching TRBD2. CDR1 is SGHRS and CDR2 is YFSETQ in the germline V gene. The CDR3 extends over 16 amino acids. J gave up 5 bases and V 6 bases, and 13 bases lay outside the gene matches. The CDR3 here is CASTSGASGSVETQYF. In DNA, the CDR3 is TGCGCCAGCACCTCGGGCGCTAGCGGGAGTGTGGAGACCCAGTACTTC.

The chain recombines TRBV4-3 with TRBJ1-4, with 8 bases fitting TRBD1. CDR1 is LGHNA, CDR2 YSLEER, per germline. J lost 8 bases, V lost 4 bases, and 9 bases had no gene match. The CDR3 has 15 amino acids. CDR3 in amino acids: CASSRASDRAEKLFF. As DNA, the CDR3 is TGCGCCAGCAGCCGAGCCTCGGACAGGGCGGAAAAACTGTTTTTT.

V and J are TRBV9 and TRBJ2-2, with 10 bases aligning to TRBD2. The CDR3 is 15 amino acids. The germline V gene encodes CDR1 SGDLS and CDR2 YYNGEE. V shed 6 bases and J 5 bases; nucleotides not matched to a gene: 7. For the CDR3, the DNA is TGTGCCAGCACTCCTAGCGGGAGAGAAACCGGGGAGCTGTTTTTT. Protein sequence: CASTPSGRETGELFF.